The rows below give T cell receptor beta chains drawn from one sample of a study of blood T cell repertoires in COVID-19. Sequencing used immunoSEQ multiplex PCR; TCRdb keeps in-frame clones, though not all of them. This sample yields 200,000 to 300,000 clones, of which about four fifths are seen a single time; about 9.5% belongs to the top ten. Sequenced: peripheral blood. Source of these receptors: a woman over 75 with acute or convalescent COVID-19. CDR3s include the opening cysteine and the closing phenylalanine or tryptophan. The order of the fields is V gene, clone size, J gene, D gene, CDR3 DNA, CDR3 protein. D genes are given only for firm matches. The size of a clone is reported for some rows only, either as once, few or many, or as a class for expanded clones.

v_gene: TRBV10-1; abundance: -; j_gene: TRBJ2-3; d_gene: -; CDR3nt: TGCGCCAGCAGCCACCGAGAGTCTACCTTGTGGACAGATACGCAGTATTTT; CDR3aa: CASSHRESTLWTDTQYF
v_gene: TRBV14; abundance: -; j_gene: TRBJ1-6; d_gene: -; CDR3nt: TGTGCCAGCAGCCACCTCACTGTGGGCTCACCCCTCCACTTT; CDR3aa: CASSHLTVGSPLHF
v_gene: TRBV7-8; abundance: -; j_gene: TRBJ2-5; d_gene: -; CDR3nt: TGTGCCAGCAGCTTAGGACACCTAGAGACCCAGTACTTC; CDR3aa: CASSLGHLETQYF
v_gene: TRBV24-1; abundance: -; j_gene: TRBJ1-2; d_gene: TRBD1; CDR3nt: TGTGCCACCAGTGATTCCGGGACAGTTCATGGCTACACCTTC; CDR3aa: CATSDSGTVHGYTF
v_gene: TRBV24-1; abundance: -; j_gene: TRBJ2-5; d_gene: TRBD1; CDR3nt: TGTGCCACCAGTGATTCGGGACAGGGGGGACTTGCGGAGACCCAGTACTTC; CDR3aa: CATSDSGQGGLAETQYF
v_gene: TRBV3-1/TRBV3-2; abundance: -; j_gene: TRBJ1-3; d_gene: TRBD1; CDR3nt: TGTGCCAGCAGCCACGTCTCCGGGACAGGGGACTCTGGAAACACCATATATTTT; CDR3aa: CASSHVSGTGDSGNTIYF
v_gene: TRBV5-4; abundance: -; j_gene: TRBJ1-2; d_gene: TRBD1; CDR3nt: TGTGCCAGCAGCTTGAGGGGGCCAGGGGGCGGAGGCTACACCTTC; CDR3aa: CASSLRGPGGGGYTF
v_gene: TRBV19; abundance: -; j_gene: TRBJ1-1; d_gene: -; CDR3nt: TGTGCCAGTGCTAAGTATCGGGGGGCCGCGAACACTGAAGCTTTCTTT; CDR3aa: CASAKYRGAANTEAFF
v_gene: TRBV5-1; abundance: -; j_gene: TRBJ1-4; d_gene: TRBD1; CDR3nt: TGCGCCAGCAGCTGGGACAGCAATGAAAAACTGTTTTTT; CDR3aa: CASSWDSNEKLFF
v_gene: TRBV10-3; abundance: few; j_gene: TRBJ1-4; d_gene: -; CDR3nt: TGTGCCATCAGTCGGATGGGGGGAGAAAAACTGTTTTTT; CDR3aa: CAISRMGGEKLFF
v_gene: TRBV28; abundance: -; j_gene: TRBJ1-2; d_gene: -; CDR3nt: TGTGCCAGCAGCCAAATCACTGGTAACTATGGCTACACCTTC; CDR3aa: CASSQITGNYGYTF
v_gene: TRBV27; abundance: few; j_gene: TRBJ1-1; d_gene: -; CDR3nt: TGTGCCAGCAGTTTTGCCGGGAGGGGGAACACTGAAGCTTTCTTT; CDR3aa: CASSFAGRGNTEAFF
v_gene: TRBV23-1; abundance: -; j_gene: TRBJ1-6; d_gene: -; CDR3nt: TGCGCCAGCAGTCAATCGAGGGGAACAGGGAGCTCCTATAATTCACCCCTCCACTTT; CDR3aa: CASSQSRGTGSSYNSPLHF
v_gene: TRBV27; abundance: -; j_gene: TRBJ2-7; d_gene: TRBD2; CDR3nt: TGTGCCAGCAGTTTTCGCCACGGGGGGGTTATGTATCACGAGCAGTACTTC; CDR3aa: CASSFRHGGVMYHEQYF
v_gene: TRBV29-1; abundance: -; j_gene: TRBJ1-1; d_gene: -; CDR3nt: TGCAGCGTTGCGACAGAAATTAACACTGAAGCTTTCTTT; CDR3aa: CSVATEINTEAFF
v_gene: TRBV3-1/TRBV3-2; abundance: once; j_gene: TRBJ2-5; d_gene: -; CDR3nt: TGTGCCAGCAGCCATTCAAGGGGGTGGGAGACCCAGTACTTC; CDR3aa: CASSHSRGWETQYF
v_gene: TRBV15; abundance: -; j_gene: TRBJ1-4; d_gene: TRBD1; CDR3nt: TGTGCCACCAGCAGTAACAGGGGGACTAATGAAAAACTGTTTTTT; CDR3aa: CATSSNRGTNEKLFF
v_gene: TRBV7-2; abundance: -; j_gene: TRBJ2-1; d_gene: TRBD2; CDR3nt: TGTGCCAGCAGCTTAAGTTGGAGCGGGGGGCACTCCTACAATGAGCAGTTCTTC; CDR3aa: CASSLSWSGGHSYNEQFF
v_gene: TRBV2; abundance: -; j_gene: TRBJ1-1; d_gene: -; CDR3nt: TGTGCCAGCAGCGATGGACAGCTGAACACTGAAGCTTTCTTT; CDR3aa: CASSDGQLNTEAFF
v_gene: TRBV18; abundance: -; j_gene: TRBJ2-3; d_gene: -; CDR3nt: TGTGCCAGCTCACCACTACAGACAGATACGCAGTATTTT; CDR3aa: CASSPLQTDTQYF
v_gene: TRBV27; abundance: -; j_gene: TRBJ1-1; d_gene: TRBD1; CDR3nt: TGTGCCAGCAGTCCATACACGGACAGGACCACTGAAGCTTTCTTT; CDR3aa: CASSPYTDRTTEAFF
v_gene: TRBV29-1; abundance: few; j_gene: TRBJ2-7; d_gene: -; CDR3nt: TGCAGCGTTGTCGGACAACCCTACGAGCAGTACTTC; CDR3aa: CSVVGQPYEQYF
v_gene: TRBV7-3; abundance: few; j_gene: TRBJ1-1; d_gene: -; CDR3nt: TGTGCCAGCAGCGCCCAACAGGGTAGGAGCACTGAAGCTTTCTTT; CDR3aa: CASSAQQGRSTEAFF
v_gene: TRBV7-2; abundance: once; j_gene: TRBJ2-4; d_gene: -; CDR3nt: TGTGCCAGCAGCTTAGGGCGGGGCCCCGGGGCCAAAAACATTCAGTACTTC; CDR3aa: CASSLGRGPGAKNIQYF
v_gene: TRBV5-1; abundance: once; j_gene: TRBJ1-6; d_gene: -; CDR3nt: TGCGCCAGCAGCGTACAGGTTGTGGATTCACCCCTCCACTTT; CDR3aa: CASSVQVVDSPLHF
v_gene: TRBV2; abundance: -; j_gene: TRBJ2-7; d_gene: TRBD2; CDR3nt: TGTGCCAGCATCCCCAGGTTAGCGGGGGATTCCTACGAGCAGTACTTC; CDR3aa: CASIPRLAGDSYEQYF
v_gene: TRBV3-1/TRBV3-2; abundance: -; j_gene: TRBJ2-3; d_gene: TRBD2; CDR3nt: TGTGCCAGCAGCCAAGAGCTAGCGGGGGGCCCTTCCGTGGGTACGCAGTATTTT; CDR3aa: CASSQELAGGPSVGTQYF
v_gene: TRBV4-2; abundance: -; j_gene: TRBJ1-5; d_gene: -; CDR3nt: TGTGCCAGCAGCCAAGGGGTCGGGGATCAGCCCCAGCATTTT; CDR3aa: CASSQGVGDQPQHF
v_gene: TRBV3-1/TRBV3-2; abundance: few; j_gene: TRBJ1-4; d_gene: TRBD1; CDR3nt: TGTGCCAGCAGCCATATATGGACAGGGGAAAATGAAAAACTGTTTTTT; CDR3aa: CASSHIWTGENEKLFF
v_gene: TRBV18; abundance: -; j_gene: TRBJ1-4; d_gene: -; CDR3nt: TGTGCCAGCTCACGAGTTGTTCATGAAAAACTGTTTTTT; CDR3aa: CASSRVVHEKLFF
v_gene: TRBV6-2/TRBV6-3; abundance: -; j_gene: TRBJ1-5; d_gene: TRBD1; CDR3nt: TGTGCCAGCAGTTACCCGACAGGGGGCAGTCAGCCCCAGCATTTT; CDR3aa: CASSYPTGGSQPQHF
v_gene: TRBV11-2; abundance: -; j_gene: TRBJ1-1; d_gene: -; CDR3nt: TGTGCCAGCAGTCACGGGGGGTTGCGGACTGAAGCTTTCTTT; CDR3aa: CASSHGGLRTEAFF
v_gene: TRBV11-3; abundance: few; j_gene: TRBJ2-7; d_gene: -; CDR3nt: TGTGCCAGCAGCCAAGGGGACTCCTCCTACGAGCAGTACTTC; CDR3aa: CASSQGDSSYEQYF
v_gene: TRBV10-3; abundance: -; j_gene: TRBJ2-7; d_gene: -; CDR3nt: TGTGCCATCAGTGAGCCACGGACAACCCCCTACGAGCAGTACTTC; CDR3aa: CAISEPRTTPYEQYF
v_gene: TRBV7-3; abundance: -; j_gene: TRBJ2-2; d_gene: -; CDR3nt: TGTGCCAGCAGCTTAACAGGGAGGAGCACCGGGGAGCTGTTTTTT; CDR3aa: CASSLTGRSTGELFF
v_gene: TRBV5-1; abundance: once; j_gene: TRBJ1-6; d_gene: -; CDR3nt: TGCGCCAGCAGCTTGGGCGAGGGCTCACCCCTCCACTTT; CDR3aa: CASSLGEGSPLHF
v_gene: TRBV9; abundance: once; j_gene: TRBJ1-2; d_gene: TRBD1; CDR3nt: TGTGCCAGCAGCGTATTAGAGCCGACAGGGGGCAGCTATGGCTACACCTTC; CDR3aa: CASSVLEPTGGSYGYTF
v_gene: TRBV6-5; abundance: -; j_gene: TRBJ2-7; d_gene: -; CDR3nt: TGTGCCAGCGCGACTACTTACGAGCAGTACTTC; CDR3aa: CASATTYEQYF
v_gene: TRBV3-1/TRBV3-2; abundance: -; j_gene: TRBJ1-2; d_gene: TRBD1; CDR3nt: TGTGCCAGCAGCCCGGGACAGCCTAACTATGGCTACACCTTC; CDR3aa: CASSPGQPNYGYTF
v_gene: TRBV28; abundance: few; j_gene: TRBJ1-4; d_gene: TRBD1; CDR3nt: TGTGCCAGCAGCCAGGGGGCGTTAGGTGAAAAACTGTTTTTT; CDR3aa: CASSQGALGEKLFF